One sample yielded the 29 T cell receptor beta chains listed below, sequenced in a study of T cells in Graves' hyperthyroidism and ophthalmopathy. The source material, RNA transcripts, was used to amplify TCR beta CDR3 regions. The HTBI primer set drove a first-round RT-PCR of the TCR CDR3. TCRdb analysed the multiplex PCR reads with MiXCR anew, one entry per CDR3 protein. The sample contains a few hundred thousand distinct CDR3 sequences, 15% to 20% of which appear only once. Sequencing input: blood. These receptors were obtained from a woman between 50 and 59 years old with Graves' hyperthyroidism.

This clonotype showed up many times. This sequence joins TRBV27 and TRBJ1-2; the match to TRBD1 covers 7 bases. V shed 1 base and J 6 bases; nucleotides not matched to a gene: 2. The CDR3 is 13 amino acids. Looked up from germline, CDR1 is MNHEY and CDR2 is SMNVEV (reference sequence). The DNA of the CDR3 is TGTGCCAGCAGTTTATTAGGACAGGATGGCTACACCTTC. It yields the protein CASSLLGQDGYTF.

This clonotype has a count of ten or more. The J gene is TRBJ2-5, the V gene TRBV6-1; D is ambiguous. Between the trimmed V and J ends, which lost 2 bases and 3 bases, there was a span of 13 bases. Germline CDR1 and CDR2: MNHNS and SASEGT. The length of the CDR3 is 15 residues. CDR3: CASSELGRGKETQYF. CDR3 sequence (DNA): TGTGCCAGCAGTGAATTGGGCAGAGGAAAAGAGACCCAGTACTTC.

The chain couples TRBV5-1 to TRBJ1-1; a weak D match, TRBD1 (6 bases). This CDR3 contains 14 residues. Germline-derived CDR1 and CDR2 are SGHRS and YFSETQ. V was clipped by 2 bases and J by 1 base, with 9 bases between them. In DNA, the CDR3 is TGCGCCAGCAGCTTCCTGGACAGGAACACTGAAGCTTTCTTT. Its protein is CASSFLDRNTEAFF.

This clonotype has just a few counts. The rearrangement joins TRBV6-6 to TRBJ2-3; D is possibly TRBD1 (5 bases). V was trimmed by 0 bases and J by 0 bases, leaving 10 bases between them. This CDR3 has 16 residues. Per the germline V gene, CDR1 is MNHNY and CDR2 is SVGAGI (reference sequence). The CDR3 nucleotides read TGTGCCAGCAGTTACTCGATGGGGCCTAGCACAGATACGCAGTATTTT. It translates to CASSYSMGPSTDTQYF.

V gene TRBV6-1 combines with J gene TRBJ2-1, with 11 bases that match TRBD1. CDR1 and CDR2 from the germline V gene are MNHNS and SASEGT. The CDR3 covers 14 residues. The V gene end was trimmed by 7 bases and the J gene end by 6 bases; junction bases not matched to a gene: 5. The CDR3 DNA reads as TGTGCCAGCATCACGGGACAGGGGGGCAATGAGCAGTTCTTC. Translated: CASITGQGGNEQFF.

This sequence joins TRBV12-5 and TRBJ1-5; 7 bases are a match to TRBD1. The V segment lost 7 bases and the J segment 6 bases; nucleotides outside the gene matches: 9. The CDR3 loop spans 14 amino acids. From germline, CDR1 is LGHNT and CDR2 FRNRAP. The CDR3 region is CASALDRKGQPQHF. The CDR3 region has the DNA TGTGCTAGTGCCCTGGACAGGAAAGGTCAGCCCCAGCATTTT. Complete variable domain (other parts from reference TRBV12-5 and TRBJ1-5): DARVTQTPRHKVTEMGQEVTMRCQPILGHNTVFWYRQTMMQGLELLAYFRNRAPLDDSGMPKDRFSAEMPDATLATLKIQPSEPRDSAVYFCASALDRKGQPQHFGDGTRLSIL.

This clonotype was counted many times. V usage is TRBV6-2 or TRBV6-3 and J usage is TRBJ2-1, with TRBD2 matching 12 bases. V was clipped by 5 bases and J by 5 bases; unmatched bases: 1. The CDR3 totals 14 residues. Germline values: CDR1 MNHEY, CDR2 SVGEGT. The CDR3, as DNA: TGTGCCAGCAGTGCTAGCGGGAGGGACAATGAGCAGTTCTTC. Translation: CASSASGRDNEQFF.

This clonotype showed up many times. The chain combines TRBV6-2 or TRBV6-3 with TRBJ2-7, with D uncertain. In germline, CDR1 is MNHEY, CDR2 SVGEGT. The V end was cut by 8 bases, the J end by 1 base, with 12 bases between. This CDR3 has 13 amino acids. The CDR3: CASGGQESYEQYV. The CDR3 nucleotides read TGTGCCAGCGGTGGGCAGGAGTCCTACGAGCAGTACGTC.

The CDR3 region has the DNA TGTGCCAGCAGCGCAGAGCGGGGGACTAGCGGGGGGGGGGGGAAGTTCTTC. This gives the protein CASSAERGTSGGGGKFF. This chain uses TRBV9 with TRBJ2-1; 16 bases are shared with TRBD2. The CDR3 has 17 amino acids. In germline, CDR1 is SGDLS, CDR2 YYNGEE. V shed 3 bases and J 14 bases; nucleotides not matched to a gene: 14.

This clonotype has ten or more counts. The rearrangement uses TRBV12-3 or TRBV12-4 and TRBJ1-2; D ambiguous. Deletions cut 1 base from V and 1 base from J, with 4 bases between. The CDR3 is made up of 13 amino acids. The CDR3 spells CASSLVINYGYTF. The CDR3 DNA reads TGTGCCAGCAGTTTAGTGATTAACTATGGCTACACCTTC.

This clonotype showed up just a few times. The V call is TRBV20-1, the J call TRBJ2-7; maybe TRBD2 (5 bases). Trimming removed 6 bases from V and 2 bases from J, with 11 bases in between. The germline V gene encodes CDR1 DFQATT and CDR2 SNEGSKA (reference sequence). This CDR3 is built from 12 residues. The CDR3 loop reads CSAAGQTYEQYF. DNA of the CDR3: TGCAGTGCGGCGGGTCAGACCTACGAGCAGTACTTC.

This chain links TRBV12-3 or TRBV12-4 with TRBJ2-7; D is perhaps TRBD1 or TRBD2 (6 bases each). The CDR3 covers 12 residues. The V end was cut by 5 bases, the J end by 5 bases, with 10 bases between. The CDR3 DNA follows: TGTGCCAGCAGTCCCGGGGGCCACGAGCAGTACGTC. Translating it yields CASSPGGHEQYV.

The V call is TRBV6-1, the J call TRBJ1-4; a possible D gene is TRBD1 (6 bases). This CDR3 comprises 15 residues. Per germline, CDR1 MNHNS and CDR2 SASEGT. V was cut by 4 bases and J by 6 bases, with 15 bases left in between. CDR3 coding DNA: TGTGCCAGCAGTGCTACCCCAGGGGATGATGAAAAACTGTTTTTT. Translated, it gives CASSATPGDDEKLFF.

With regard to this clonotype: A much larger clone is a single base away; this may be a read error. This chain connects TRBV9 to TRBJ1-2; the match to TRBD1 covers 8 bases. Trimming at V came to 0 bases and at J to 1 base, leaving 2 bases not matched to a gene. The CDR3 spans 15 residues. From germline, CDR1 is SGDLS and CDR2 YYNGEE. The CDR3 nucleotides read TGTGCCAGCAGCGTAGAGGACAGGGATAACTATGGCTACACCTTC. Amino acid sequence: CASSVEDRDNYGYTF.

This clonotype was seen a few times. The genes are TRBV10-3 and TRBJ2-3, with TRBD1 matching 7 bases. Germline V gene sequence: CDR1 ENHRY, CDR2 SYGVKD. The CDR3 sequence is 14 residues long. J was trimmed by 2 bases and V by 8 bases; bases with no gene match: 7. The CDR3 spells CAIGRDRTTDTQYF. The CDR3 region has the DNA TGTGCCATCGGAAGGGACAGAACCACAGATACGCAGTATTTT.

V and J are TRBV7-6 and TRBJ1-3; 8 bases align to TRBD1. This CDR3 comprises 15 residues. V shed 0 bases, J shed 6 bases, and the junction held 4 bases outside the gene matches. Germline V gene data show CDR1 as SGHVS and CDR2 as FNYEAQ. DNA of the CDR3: TGTGCCAGCAGCTTAGCGGCGACAGGGGAAAACACCATATATTTT. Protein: CASSLAATGENTIYF.

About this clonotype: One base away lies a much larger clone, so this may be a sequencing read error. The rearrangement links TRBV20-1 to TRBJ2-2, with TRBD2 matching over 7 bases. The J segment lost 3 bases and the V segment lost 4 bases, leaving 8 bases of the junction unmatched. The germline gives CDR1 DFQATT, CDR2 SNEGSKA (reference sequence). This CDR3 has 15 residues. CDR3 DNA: TGCAGTGCTACACATGCGGGGGACTACACCGGGGAGCTGTTTTTT. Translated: CSATHAGDYTGELFF.

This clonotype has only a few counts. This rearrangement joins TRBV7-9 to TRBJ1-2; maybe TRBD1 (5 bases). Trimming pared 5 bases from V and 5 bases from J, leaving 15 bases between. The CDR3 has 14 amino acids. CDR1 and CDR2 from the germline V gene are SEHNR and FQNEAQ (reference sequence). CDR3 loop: CASSPPWRGYGYTF. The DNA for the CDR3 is TGTGCCAGCAGCCCCCCGTGGAGGGGTTATGGCTACACCTTC.

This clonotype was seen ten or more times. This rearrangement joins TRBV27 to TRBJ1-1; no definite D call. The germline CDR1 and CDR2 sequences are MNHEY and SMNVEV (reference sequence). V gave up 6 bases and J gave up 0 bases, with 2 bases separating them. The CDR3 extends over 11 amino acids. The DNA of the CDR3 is TGTGCCAGCAGATTGAACACTGAAGCTTTCTTT. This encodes CASRLNTEAFF.

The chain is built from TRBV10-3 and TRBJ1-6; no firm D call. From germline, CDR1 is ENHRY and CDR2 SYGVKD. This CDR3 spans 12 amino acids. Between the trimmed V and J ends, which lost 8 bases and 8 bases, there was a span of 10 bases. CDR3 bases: TGTGCCATCGGGAACTCCGATTCACCCCTCCACTTT. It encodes CAIGNSDSPLHF.

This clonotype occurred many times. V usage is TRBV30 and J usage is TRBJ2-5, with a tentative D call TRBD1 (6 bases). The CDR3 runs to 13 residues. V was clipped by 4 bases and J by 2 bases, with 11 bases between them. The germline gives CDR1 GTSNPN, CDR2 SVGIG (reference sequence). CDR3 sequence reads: CAWNRQAQETQYF. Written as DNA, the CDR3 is TGTGCCTGGAACCGACAGGCGCAAGAGACCCAGTACTTC.

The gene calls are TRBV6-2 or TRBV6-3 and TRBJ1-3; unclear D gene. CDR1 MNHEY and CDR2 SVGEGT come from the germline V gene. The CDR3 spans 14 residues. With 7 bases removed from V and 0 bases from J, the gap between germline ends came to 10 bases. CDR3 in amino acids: CASTDSSSGNTIYF. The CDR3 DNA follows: TGTGCCAGCACAGACTCGAGCTCTGGAAACACCATATATTTT.

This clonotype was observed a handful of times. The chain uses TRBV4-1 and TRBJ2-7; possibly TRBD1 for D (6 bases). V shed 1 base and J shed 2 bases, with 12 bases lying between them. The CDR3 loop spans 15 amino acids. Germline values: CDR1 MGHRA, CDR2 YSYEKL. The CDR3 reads CASSQVQGQTYEQYV. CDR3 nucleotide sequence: TGCGCCAGCAGCCAAGTACAGGGACAAACCTACGAGCAGTACGTC.

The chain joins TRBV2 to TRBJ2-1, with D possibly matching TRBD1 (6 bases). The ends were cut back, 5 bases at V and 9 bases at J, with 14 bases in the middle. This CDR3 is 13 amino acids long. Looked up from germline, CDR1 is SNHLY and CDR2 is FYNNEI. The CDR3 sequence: CASSSGLGGEQFF. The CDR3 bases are TGTGCCAGCAGTAGCGGCCTAGGGGGTGAGCAGTTCTTC.

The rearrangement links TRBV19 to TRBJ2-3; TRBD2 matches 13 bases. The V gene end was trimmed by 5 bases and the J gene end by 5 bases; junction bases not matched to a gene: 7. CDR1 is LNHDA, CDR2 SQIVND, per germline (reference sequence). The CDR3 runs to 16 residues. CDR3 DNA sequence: TGTGCCAGTAGTCCTTGGACTAGCGGGAGTGAAGATACGCAGTATTTT. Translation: CASSPWTSGSEDTQYF.

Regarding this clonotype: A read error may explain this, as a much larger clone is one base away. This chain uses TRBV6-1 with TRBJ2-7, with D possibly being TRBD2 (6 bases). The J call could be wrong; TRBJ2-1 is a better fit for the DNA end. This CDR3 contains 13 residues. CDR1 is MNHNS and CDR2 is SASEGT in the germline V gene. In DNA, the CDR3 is TGTGCCAGCAGTGAAGGGACGGACTACGAGCAGTTCTTC. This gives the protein CASSEGTDYEQFF.

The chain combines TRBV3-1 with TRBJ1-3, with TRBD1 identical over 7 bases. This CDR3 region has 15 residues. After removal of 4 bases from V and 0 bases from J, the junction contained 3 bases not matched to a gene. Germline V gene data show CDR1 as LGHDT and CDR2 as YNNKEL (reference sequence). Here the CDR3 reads CASSPQGTSGNTIYF. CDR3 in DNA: TGTGCCAGCAGCCCACAGGGGACCTCTGGAAACACCATATATTTT.

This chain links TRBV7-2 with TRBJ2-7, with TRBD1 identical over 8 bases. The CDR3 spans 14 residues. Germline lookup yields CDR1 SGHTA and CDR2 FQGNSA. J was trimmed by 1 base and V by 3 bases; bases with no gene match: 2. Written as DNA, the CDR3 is TGTGCCAGCAGCTTGAGACAGGGGTCCTACGAGCAGTACGTC. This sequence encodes CASSLRQGSYEQYV.

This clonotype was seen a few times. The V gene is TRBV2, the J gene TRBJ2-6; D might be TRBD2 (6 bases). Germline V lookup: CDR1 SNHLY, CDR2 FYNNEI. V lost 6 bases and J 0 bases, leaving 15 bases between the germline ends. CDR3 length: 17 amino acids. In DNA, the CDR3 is TGTGCCAGCAGCCCGCGGGGTGGGAGCTCTGGGGCCAACGTCCTGACTTTC. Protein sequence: CASSPRGGSSGANVLTF.